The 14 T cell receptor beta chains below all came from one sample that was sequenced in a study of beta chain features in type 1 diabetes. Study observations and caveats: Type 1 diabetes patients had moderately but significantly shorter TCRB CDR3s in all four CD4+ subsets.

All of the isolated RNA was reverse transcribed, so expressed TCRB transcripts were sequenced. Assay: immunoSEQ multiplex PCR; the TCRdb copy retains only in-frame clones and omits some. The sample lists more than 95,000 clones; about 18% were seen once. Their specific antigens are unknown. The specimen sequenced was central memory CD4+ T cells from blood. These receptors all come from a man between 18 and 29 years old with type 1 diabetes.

Written as DNA, the CDR3 is TGTGCCAGCTCACCAACAGGGCACCAAGAGACCCAGTACTTC. Its translation: CASSPTGHQETQYF. The chain uses TRBV18 and TRBJ2-5; D possibly corresponds to TRBD1 (6 bases). The CDR3 is 14 residues long. Germline CDR1 and CDR2: KGHSH and LQKENI. Trimming left V 2 bases short and J 0 bases short, with 7 bases between.

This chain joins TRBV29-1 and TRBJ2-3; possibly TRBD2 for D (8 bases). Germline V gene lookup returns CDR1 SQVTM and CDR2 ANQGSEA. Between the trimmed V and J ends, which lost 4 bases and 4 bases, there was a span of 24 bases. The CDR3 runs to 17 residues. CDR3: CSVVGLVRRGGPDTQYF. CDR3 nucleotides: TGCAGCGTTGTGGGACTAGTCCGGAGAGGGGGCCCAGATACGCAGTATTTT.

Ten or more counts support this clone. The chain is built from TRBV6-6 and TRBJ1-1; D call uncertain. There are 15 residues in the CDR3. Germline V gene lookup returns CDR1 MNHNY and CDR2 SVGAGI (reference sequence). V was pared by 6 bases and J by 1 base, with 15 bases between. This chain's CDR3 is CASRKKIGENTEAFF. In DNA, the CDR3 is TGTGCCAGCAGAAAGAAAATCGGGGAGAACACTGAAGCTTTCTTT.

The CDR3 coding sequence is TGCGCCAGCAGCTTGATTTCCGGGACTATATACAATGAGCAGTTCTTC. Amino acids: CASSLISGTIYNEQFF. V is TRBV5-1 and J is TRBJ2-1; 7 nucleotides align to TRBD2. This CDR3 region has 16 residues. CDR1 is SGHRS, CDR2 YFSETQ, per germline. Losses at the gene ends were 1 base for V and 4 bases for J; bases not matched to a gene: 8. Together with reference TRBV5-1 and TRBJ2-1, the CDR3 gives the full variable domain: KAGVTQTPRYLIKTRGQQVTLSCSPISGHRSVSWYQQTPGQGLQFLFEYFSETQRNKGNFPGRFSGRQFSNSRSEMNVSTLELGDSALYLCASSLISGTIYNEQFFGPGTRLTVL.

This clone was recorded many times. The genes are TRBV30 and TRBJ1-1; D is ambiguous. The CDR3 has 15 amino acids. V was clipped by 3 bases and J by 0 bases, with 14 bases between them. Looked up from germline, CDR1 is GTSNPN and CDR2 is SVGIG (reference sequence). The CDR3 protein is CAWRFSGNLNTEAFF. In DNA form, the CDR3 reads TGTGCCTGGAGATTCTCCGGGAACTTGAACACTGAAGCTTTCTTT.

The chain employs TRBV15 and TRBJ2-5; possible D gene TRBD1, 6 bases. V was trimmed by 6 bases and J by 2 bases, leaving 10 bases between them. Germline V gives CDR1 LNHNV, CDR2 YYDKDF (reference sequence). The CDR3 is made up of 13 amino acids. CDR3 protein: CATRTGDQETQYF. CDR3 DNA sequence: TGTGCCACCAGGACAGGCGATCAAGAGACCCAGTACTTC.

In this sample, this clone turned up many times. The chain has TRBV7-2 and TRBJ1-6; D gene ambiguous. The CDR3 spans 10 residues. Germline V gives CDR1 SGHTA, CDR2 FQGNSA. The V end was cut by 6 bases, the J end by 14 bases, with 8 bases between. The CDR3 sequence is CASRGDTLHF. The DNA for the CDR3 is TGTGCCAGCAGGGGAGACACCCTCCACTTT.

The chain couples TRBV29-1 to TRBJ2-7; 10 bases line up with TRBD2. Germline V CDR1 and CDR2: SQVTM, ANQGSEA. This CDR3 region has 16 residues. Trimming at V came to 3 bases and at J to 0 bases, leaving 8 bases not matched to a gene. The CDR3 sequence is CSVDAWLAGASYEQYF. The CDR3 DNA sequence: TGCAGCGTTGACGCTTGGCTAGCGGGAGCCTCCTACGAGCAGTACTTC.

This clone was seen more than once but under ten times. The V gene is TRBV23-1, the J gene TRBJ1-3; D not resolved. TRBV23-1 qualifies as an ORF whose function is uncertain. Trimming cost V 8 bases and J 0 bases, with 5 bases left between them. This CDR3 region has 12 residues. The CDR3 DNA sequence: TGCGCCAGCCTCGACTCTGGAAACACCATATATTTT. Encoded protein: CASLDSGNTIYF.

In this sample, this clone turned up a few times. The DNA for the CDR3 is TGTGCCAGCAGCTTAAAACCGCTGAACACTGAAGCTTTCTTT. This sequence encodes CASSLKPLNTEAFF. The rearrangement joins TRBV7-3 to TRBJ1-1; no clear D gene. In germline, CDR1 is SGHTA, CDR2 FQGTGA. Trimming pared 1 base from V and 0 bases from J, leaving 6 bases between. The CDR3 is made up of 14 amino acids.

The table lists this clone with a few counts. For the CDR3, the DNA is TGTGCCAGCAGTTGGGACTCCACAGATACGCAGTATTTT. This codes for CASSWDSTDTQYF. V is TRBV6-5 and J is TRBJ2-3; the D gene is possibly TRBD2 (6 bases). The CDR3 covers 13 residues. V was clipped by 4 bases and J by 2 bases, with 7 bases between them. The germline V gene has CDR1 MNHEY and CDR2 SVGAGI.

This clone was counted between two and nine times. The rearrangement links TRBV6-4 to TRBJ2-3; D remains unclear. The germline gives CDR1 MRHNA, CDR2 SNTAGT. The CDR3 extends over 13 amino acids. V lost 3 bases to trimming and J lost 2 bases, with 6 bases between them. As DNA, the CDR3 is TGTGCCAGCAGTGAGCGTTACACAGATACGCAGTATTTT. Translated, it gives CASSERYTDTQYF.

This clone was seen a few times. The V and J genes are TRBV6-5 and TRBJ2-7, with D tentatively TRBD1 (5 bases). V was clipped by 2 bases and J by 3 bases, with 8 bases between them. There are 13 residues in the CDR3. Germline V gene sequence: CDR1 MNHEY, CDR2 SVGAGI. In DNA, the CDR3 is TGTGCCAGCAGTTACGGGGCCCGCTACGAGCAGTACTTC. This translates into CASSYGARYEQYF.

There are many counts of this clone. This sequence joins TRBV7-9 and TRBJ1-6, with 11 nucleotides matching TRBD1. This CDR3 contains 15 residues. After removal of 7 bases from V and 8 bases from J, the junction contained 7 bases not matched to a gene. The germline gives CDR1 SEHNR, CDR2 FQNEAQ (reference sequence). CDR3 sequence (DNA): TGTGCCAGCACCCCCCGGGACAGGGGGGATTCACCCCTCCACTTT. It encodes CASTPRDRGDSPLHF.